This TCR beta chain derives from a study of cytomegalovirus exposure and HLA in healthy donors. Trimming stripped 6 bases from V and 1 base from J, with 9 bases between. The CDR3 is 13 amino acids. CDR1 and CDR2 from the germline V gene are KGHSH and LQKENI. It was with 60 Vbeta and 13 Jbeta primers that the PCR ran. The assay was immunoSEQ multiplex PCR, and TCRdb's table has in-frame clones only and misses some. This sample has around 120,000 clones, with about 76% found just once. This sequence joins TRBV18 and TRBJ2-5, with D perhaps TRBD2 (5 bases). Sample: PBMCs. This TCR was recovered from a man between 60 and 70 years old in good health and CMV-seropositive. Here the CDR3 reads CASSARGQETQYF. For the CDR3, the DNA is TGTGCCAGCTCGGCCCGGGGCCAAGAGACCCAGTACTTC. Full variable domain (missing parts from reference TRBV18 and TRBJ2-5): NAGVMQNPRHLVRRRGQEARLRCSPMKGHSHVYWYRQLPEEGLKFMVYLQKENIIDESGMPKERFSAEFPKEGPSILRIQQVVRGDSAAYFCASSARGQETQYFGPGTRLLVL.